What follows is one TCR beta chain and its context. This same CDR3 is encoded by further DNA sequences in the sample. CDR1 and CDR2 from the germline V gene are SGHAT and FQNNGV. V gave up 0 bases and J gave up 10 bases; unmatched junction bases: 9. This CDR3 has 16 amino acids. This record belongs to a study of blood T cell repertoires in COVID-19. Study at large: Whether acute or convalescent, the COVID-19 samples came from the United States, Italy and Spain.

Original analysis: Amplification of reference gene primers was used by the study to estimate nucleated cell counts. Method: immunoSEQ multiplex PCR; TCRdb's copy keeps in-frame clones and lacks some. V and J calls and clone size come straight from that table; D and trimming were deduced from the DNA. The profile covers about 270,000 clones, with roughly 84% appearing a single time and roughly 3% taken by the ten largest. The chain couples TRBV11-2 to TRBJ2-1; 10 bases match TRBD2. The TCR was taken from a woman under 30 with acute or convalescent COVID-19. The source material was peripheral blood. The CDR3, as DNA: TGTGCCAGCAGCTTAGATCGCAGCGGGAGGGCCCGGGAGCAGTTCTTC. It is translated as CASSLDRSGRAREQFF.